This T cell receptor beta chain was recovered during a study of blood T cell repertoires in COVID-19. The trim removed 6 bases at V and 3 bases at J, leaving 3 bases unmatched. The CDR3 has 13 residues. Germline V lookup: CDR1 LNHDA, CDR2 SQIVND (reference sequence). As handled by the study authors: Estimates of nucleated cell counts were drawn from the amplification of reference gene primers. Assay: immunoSEQ multiplex PCR; the TCRdb copy retains only in-frame clones and omits some. D and trimming come from the DNA, and the V and J calls and clone size come from that table. The data contain tens of thousands of clones, roughly 84% of them singletons.

Input material: peripheral blood. The sequence derives from a man aged 50-60 years with acute or convalescent COVID-19. The rearrangement joins TRBV19 to TRBJ1-2, with 8 bases identical to TRBD1. CDR3 sequence reads: CASRGQEDYGYTF. CDR3 coding DNA: TGTGCCAGTAGGGGACAGGAGGACTATGGCTACACCTTC.